This is a list of T cell receptor beta chains from one sample in a study of T-cell reconstitution after alpha-beta-depleted transplantation in children. In TCRdb, the PCR reads were re-called with MiXCR into one record per CDR3 protein. This table holds 440,000 or so distinct CDR3 sequences, roughly a tenth found once. Material: PBMCs from the stem cell graft donor, obtained from the stem cell graft. Receptors were obtained from a human donor who donated a stem cell graft to a child with acute myeloid leukemia. Both conserved end residues are part of each CDR3. The order of the fields is V gene, D gene, clone size, J gene, CDR3 protein, CDR3 DNA. A D gene is named only where the DNA matches it firmly. Some rows have no size entry. The others give once, few or many, or a class for an expanded clone.

V gene: TRBV7-2
D gene: NA
clone size: NA
J gene: TRBJ2-5
CDR3 protein: CASSPRGRRGRGETQYF
CDR3 DNA: TGTGCCAGCAGCCCGAGGGGTCGTAGGGGCCGAGGAGAGACCCAGTACTTC

V gene: TRBV20-1
D gene: TRBD2
clone size: NA
J gene: TRBJ2-3
CDR3 protein: CSARALLAGKIPDTQYF
CDR3 DNA: TGCAGTGCTAGAGCATTACTAGCGGGGAAAATCCCAGATACGCAGTATTTT

V gene: TRBV9
D gene: TRBD1
clone size: few
J gene: TRBJ1-2
CDR3 protein: CASSVEGGQPLYGYTF
CDR3 DNA: TGTGCCAGCAGCGTAGAGGGGGGACAGCCGCTCTATGGCTACACCTTC

V gene: TRBV20-1
D gene: TRBD2
clone size: few
J gene: TRBJ2-1
CDR3 protein: CSAPALAGVSEQFF
CDR3 DNA: TGCAGTGCACCGGCCCTAGCGGGAGTGTCTGAGCAGTTCTTC

V gene: TRBV5-1
D gene: NA
clone size: few
J gene: TRBJ2-5
CDR3 protein: CASSVGGLTQETQYF
CDR3 DNA: TGCGCCAGCAGCGTGGGGGGGCTGACACAAGAGACCCAGTACTTC

V gene: TRBV5-1
D gene: TRBD1
clone size: NA
J gene: TRBJ2-1
CDR3 protein: CASSPGTGVTDEQFF
CDR3 DNA: TGCGCCAGCAGCCCAGGGACAGGGGTCACGGATGAGCAGTTCTTC

V gene: TRBV20-1
D gene: TRBD2
clone size: few
J gene: TRBJ2-7
CDR3 protein: CSARPSGFSYEQYF
CDR3 DNA: TGCAGTGCTAGACCTAGCGGATTCTCCTACGAGCAGTACTTC

V gene: TRBV12-3/TRBV12-4
D gene: NA
clone size: many
J gene: TRBJ1-1
CDR3 protein: CASSSPGVENTEAFF
CDR3 DNA: TGTGCCAGCAGTTCCCCAGGGGTTGAGAACACTGAAGCTTTCTTT

V gene: TRBV7-2
D gene: NA
clone size: few
J gene: TRBJ1-6
CDR3 protein: CASSSRGSSYNSPLHF
CDR3 DNA: TGTGCCAGCAGCTCCCGAGGGAGCTCCTATAATTCACCCCTCCACTTT

V gene: TRBV7-6
D gene: NA
clone size: few
J gene: TRBJ2-5
CDR3 protein: CASSFNGETQYF
CDR3 DNA: TGTGCCAGCAGCTTTAACGGAGAGACCCAGTACTTC

V gene: TRBV20-1
D gene: NA
clone size: many
J gene: TRBJ2-5
CDR3 protein: CSARGDGVETQYF
CDR3 DNA: TGCAGTGCTAGGGGGGACGGTGTAGAGACCCAGTACTTC

V gene: TRBV12-3/TRBV12-4
D gene: NA
clone size: NA
J gene: TRBJ2-3
CDR3 protein: CASRTRRALMADTQYF
CDR3 DNA: TGTGCCAGCAGGACGCGAAGGGCTTTGATGGCAGATACGCAGTATTTT

V gene: TRBV4-3
D gene: NA
clone size: NA
J gene: TRBJ1-2
CDR3 protein: CASSQGVTGNGYTF
CDR3 DNA: TGCGCCAGCAGCCAAGGCGTGACGGGAAATGGCTACACCTTC

V gene: TRBV12-3/TRBV12-4
D gene: NA
clone size: few
J gene: TRBJ2-1
CDR3 protein: CASSFAGVNEQFF
CDR3 DNA: TGTGCCAGCAGTTTTGCAGGGGTCAATGAGCAGTTCTTC

V gene: TRBV5-1
D gene: NA
clone size: NA
J gene: TRBJ2-1
CDR3 protein: CASSLDGAGTSKFF
CDR3 DNA: TGCGCCAGCAGCTTGGATGGCGCAGGAACTTCTAAATTCTTC

V gene: TRBV5-1
D gene: NA
clone size: NA
J gene: TRBJ1-6
CDR3 protein: CASVCPPFHDNSPLHF
CDR3 DNA: TGCGCCAGCGTCTGCCCCCCCTTCCACGATAATTCACCCCTCCACTTT

V gene: TRBV2
D gene: NA
clone size: few
J gene: TRBJ2-7
CDR3 protein: CASSEAQYEQYF
CDR3 DNA: TGTGCCAGCAGTGAAGCACAGTACGAGCAGTACTTC

V gene: TRBV7-2
D gene: NA
clone size: few
J gene: TRBJ1-5
CDR3 protein: CASSLAGTRRDTDQPQHF
CDR3 DNA: TGTGCCAGCAGCTTAGCGGGGACTAGACGGGACACCGATCAGCCCCAGCATTTT

V gene: TRBV20-1
D gene: TRBD2
clone size: NA
J gene: TRBJ2-5
CDR3 protein: CSATGLAGEQETQYF
CDR3 DNA: TGCAGTGCTACCGGACTAGCGGGCGAACAAGAGACCCAGTACTTC

V gene: TRBV6-5
D gene: NA
clone size: few
J gene: TRBJ2-1
CDR3 protein: CASSPTGLGVEQFF
CDR3 DNA: TGTGCCAGCAGTCCCACGGGACTTGGAGTCGAGCAGTTCTTC

V gene: TRBV12-3/TRBV12-4
D gene: NA
clone size: NA
J gene: TRBJ2-6
CDR3 protein: CASSSVGANGLTF
CDR3 DNA: TGTGCCAGCAGTTCCGTTGGGGCCAACGGCCTGACTTTC

V gene: TRBV20-1
D gene: NA
clone size: few
J gene: TRBJ1-2
CDR3 protein: CSAPTVNYGYTF
CDR3 DNA: TGCAGTGCTCCGACGGTTAACTATGGCTACACCTTC

V gene: TRBV5-1
D gene: NA
clone size: NA
J gene: TRBJ1-1
CDR3 protein: CASSLESVAEAFF
CDR3 DNA: TGCGCCAGCAGCTTGGAGTCCGTCGCTGAAGCTTTCTTT

V gene: TRBV20-1
D gene: NA
clone size: few
J gene: TRBJ2-3
CDR3 protein: CSAMGRVTSTDTQYF
CDR3 DNA: TGCAGTGCTATGGGACGAGTAACTAGCACAGATACGCAGTATTTT

V gene: TRBV7-8
D gene: TRBD1
clone size: few
J gene: TRBJ2-1
CDR3 protein: CASSQDRGRNNEQFF
CDR3 DNA: TGTGCCAGCAGCCAAGACAGGGGACGGAACAATGAGCAGTTCTTC

V gene: TRBV12-3/TRBV12-4
D gene: NA
clone size: NA
J gene: TRBJ1-1
CDR3 protein: CASSLSRGGDYAEAFF
CDR3 DNA: TGTGCCAGCAGCTTGTCCAGGGGAGGCGATTACGCTGAAGCTTTCTTT

V gene: TRBV7-2
D gene: TRBD2
clone size: many
J gene: TRBJ2-1
CDR3 protein: CASRRTSGSSSWVNEQFF
CDR3 DNA: TGTGCCAGCAGACGGACTAGCGGGAGTTCCAGCTGGGTGAATGAGCAGTTCTTC

V gene: TRBV12-3/TRBV12-4
D gene: NA
clone size: few
J gene: TRBJ2-2
CDR3 protein: CASSLVPPGELFF
CDR3 DNA: TGTGCCAGCAGTTTAGTTCCCCCCGGGGAGCTGTTTTTT

V gene: TRBV29-1
D gene: NA
clone size: NA
J gene: TRBJ2-5
CDR3 protein: CSVEEGPETQYF
CDR3 DNA: TGCAGCGTTGAAGAGGGGCCAGAGACCCAGTACTTC

V gene: TRBV5-1
D gene: TRBD1
clone size: few
J gene: TRBJ2-5
CDR3 protein: CASSDPGQRQETQYF
CDR3 DNA: TGCGCCAGCAGCGACCCGGGACAGCGACAAGAGACCCAGTACTTC

V gene: TRBV5-1
D gene: TRBD1
clone size: few
J gene: TRBJ1-5
CDR3 protein: CASSWGTGVNQPQHF
CDR3 DNA: TGCGCCAGCAGCTGGGGGACAGGGGTTAATCAGCCCCAGCATTTT

V gene: TRBV5-1
D gene: TRBD1
clone size: many
J gene: TRBJ2-5
CDR3 protein: CASSVSRGQTTQYF
CDR3 DNA: TGCGCCAGCAGCGTCTCCAGGGGGCAGACGACCCAGTACTTC

V gene: TRBV12-3/TRBV12-4
D gene: NA
clone size: few
J gene: TRBJ1-2
CDR3 protein: CASSLPANYGYTF
CDR3 DNA: TGTGCCAGCAGTTTGCCCGCTAACTATGGCTACACCTTC

V gene: TRBV9
D gene: NA
clone size: many
J gene: TRBJ2-3
CDR3 protein: CASSAHGAGQYF
CDR3 DNA: TGTGCCAGCAGCGCCCACGGGGCGGGGCAGTATTTT

V gene: TRBV27
D gene: TRBD1
clone size: many
J gene: TRBJ2-1
CDR3 protein: CASRDRGGYNEQFF
CDR3 DNA: TGTGCCAGCAGGGACAGGGGGGGCTACAATGAGCAGTTCTTC

V gene: TRBV6-7
D gene: NA
clone size: few
J gene: TRBJ2-3
CDR3 protein: CASSYSIPIGADTQYF
CDR3 DNA: TGTGCCAGCAGTTACTCGATCCCGATAGGCGCAGATACGCAGTATTTT

V gene: TRBV7-6
D gene: NA
clone size: few
J gene: TRBJ2-1
CDR3 protein: CASSLVISGYSSYNEQFF
CDR3 DNA: TGTGCCAGCAGCTTAGTGATTAGCGGCTATAGCTCCTACAATGAGCAGTTCTTC

V gene: TRBV20-1
D gene: NA
clone size: many
J gene: TRBJ2-7
CDR3 protein: CSAPIMGSSYEQYF
CDR3 DNA: TGCAGTGCTCCTATTATGGGGAGCTCCTACGAGCAGTACTTC

V gene: TRBV12-3/TRBV12-4
D gene: NA
clone size: many
J gene: TRBJ2-7
CDR3 protein: CASSPGRSYEQYF
CDR3 DNA: TGTGCCAGCAGCCCGGGACGGAGCTACGAGCAGTACTTC

V gene: TRBV12-3/TRBV12-4
D gene: TRBD1
clone size: NA
J gene: TRBJ2-6
CDR3 protein: CASSHRGRLTSSGANVLTF
CDR3 DNA: TGTGCCAGCAGCCACAGGGGGCGGCTAACCAGCTCTGGGGCCAACGTCCTGACTTTC

V gene: TRBV20-1
D gene: NA
clone size: few
J gene: TRBJ2-1
CDR3 protein: CSAPTGQSSYNEQFF
CDR3 DNA: TGCAGTGCCCCCACGGGACAAAGCTCCTACAATGAGCAGTTCTTC

V gene: TRBV27
D gene: NA
clone size: NA
J gene: TRBJ2-1
CDR3 protein: CASSRPGEDNEQFF
CDR3 DNA: TGTGCCAGCAGTCGCCCGGGGGAGGACAATGAGCAGTTCTTC

V gene: TRBV19
D gene: TRBD1
clone size: NA
J gene: TRBJ1-1
CDR3 protein: CASSIDRSRGPSAFF
CDR3 DNA: TGTGCCAGTAGTATAGATCGGAGCAGGGGGCCATCTGCTTTCTTT

V gene: TRBV5-5
D gene: TRBD1
clone size: many
J gene: TRBJ2-5
CDR3 protein: CASSSQGAGRETQYF
CDR3 DNA: TGTGCCAGCAGCTCCCAGGGGGCAGGAAGAGAGACCCAGTACTTC

V gene: TRBV4-3
D gene: NA
clone size: many
J gene: TRBJ1-1
CDR3 protein: CASSQEDGVEAFF
CDR3 DNA: TGCGCCAGCAGCCAGGAGGACGGAGTTGAAGCTTTCTTT

V gene: TRBV20-1
D gene: NA
clone size: few
J gene: TRBJ1-1
CDR3 protein: CSLIGRDTEAFF
CDR3 DNA: TGCAGTCTCATCGGACGGGACACTGAAGCTTTCTTT

V gene: TRBV7-9
D gene: TRBD1
clone size: few
J gene: TRBJ1-6
CDR3 protein: CASSLAGQGVGSPLHF
CDR3 DNA: TGTGCCAGCAGCTTAGCGGGACAGGGTGTCGGTTCACCCCTCCACTTT